This T cell receptor beta chain appears in the sequencing data of a study of OX40 agonist ivuxolimab in advanced cancers. Per the germline V gene, CDR1 is LNHDA and CDR2 is SQIVND (reference sequence). V was cut by 3 bases and J by 7 bases, with 13 bases left in between. The CDR3 totals 14 residues. Findings of the study overall: At 0.1 to 3.0 mg/kg and by week 6, clonal expansion occurred in CD4+ and CD8+ blood T cells. The work left the antigen specificity of expanded peripheral T cells undetermined. Low normalized clonal expansion also occurred in some nonresponding patients.

TCRdb's table, derived via immunoSEQ multiplex PCR, lists solely in-frame clones and lacks some. This table has some 74,000 clones, around 94% appearing once. With respect to this clone: Its antigen is undetermined.

This sequence joins TRBV19 and TRBJ2-1; D is perhaps TRBD1 (5 bases). Sequenced material: CD4+ or CD8+ T cells sorted from blood, taken in a trial of the OX40 agonist ivuxolimab. This sequence originates from an adult with an advanced solid tumor such as melanoma, head and neck, liver or kidney cancer. Written as DNA, the CDR3 is TGTGCCAGTAGTATGGCGGCAGGGTGGAATGAGCAGTTCTTC. Protein: CASSMAAGWNEQFF.